A single sample gave rise to the 9 T cell receptor beta chains below, sequenced in a study of neurological immune-mediated disorders. TCRdb called the 5' RACE reads again in MiXCR, with one record for every CDR3 protein. The sample shows 50,000 to 70,000 distinct CDR3 sequences, roughly a tenth of them seen only once. Time point described: longitudinal time-point 1 (baseline). The sample consisted of PBMCs. Receptors originate from a male donor with HTLV-1-associated myelopathy (HAM/TSP).

The table lists this clonotype with many counts. Here the CDR3 reads CASSYLGAQEKLFF. The CDR3 DNA reads as TGTGCCAGCTCATACCTCGGCGCCCAGGAAAAACTGTTTTTT. This chain joins TRBV18 and TRBJ1-4; D not certain. Between the trimmed V and J ends, which lost 5 bases and 8 bases, there was a span of 15 bases. Looked up from germline, CDR1 is KGHSH and CDR2 is LQKENI. CDR3 size: 14 residues.

This clonotype was detected only a few times. The J gene is TRBJ1-1, the V gene TRBV11-1; 9 bases align to TRBD1. CDR1 SGHAT and CDR2 FQDESV come from the germline V gene (reference sequence). Trimming removed 5 bases from V and 0 bases from J; junction bases left unmatched: 10. The CDR3 sequence is 17 residues long. This CDR3 reads CASSAGAGQGMNTEAFF. The CDR3 DNA reads TGTGCCAGCAGCGCAGGCGCCGGACAGGGGATGAACACTGAAGCTTTCTTT. The variable domain in full, completed from reference TRBV11-1 and TRBJ1-1, reads EAEVAQSPRYKITEKSQAVAFWCDPISGHATLYWYRQILGQGPELLVQFQDESVVDDSQLPKDRFSAERLKGVDSTLKIQPAELGDSAMYLCASSAGAGQGMNTEAFFGQGTRLTVV.

This clonotype was picked up many times. The gene calls are TRBV5-1 and TRBJ1-1; D remains unclear. The CDR3 runs to 14 residues. V gave up 0 bases and J gave up 5 bases, with 11 bases separating them. Germline loops: CDR1 SGHRS, CDR2 YFSETQ. As DNA, the CDR3 is TGCGCCAGCAGCTTGGGAGTCGGGTCAACTGAAGCTTTCTTT. Translation: CASSLGVGSTEAFF.

This clonotype was seen repeatedly, ten times or more. This sequence joins TRBV7-8 and TRBJ2-7; 8 bases line up with TRBD2. Germline assignment: CDR1 SGHVS and CDR2 FQNEAQ. The junction had 9 bases not matched to a gene; V was cut back by 1 base and J by 1 base. CDR3 length equals 17 residues. The CDR3 reads CASSLVPGGGGSYEQYF. The DNA for the CDR3 is TGTGCCAGCAGCTTAGTCCCGGGAGGGGGGGGTTCCTACGAGCAGTACTTC.

This clonotype was seen at least ten times. The J gene is TRBJ2-3, the V gene TRBV5-1, with D possibly matching TRBD1 (5 bases). V was pared by 0 bases and J by 6 bases, with 14 bases between. In germline, CDR1 is SGHRS, CDR2 YFSETQ. CDR3 length: 15 residues. The CDR3 loop reads CASSLAQGIPDTQYF. CDR3 nucleotides: TGCGCCAGCAGCTTGGCGCAGGGAATTCCCGATACGCAGTATTTT. Supplemented by reference TRBV5-1 and TRBJ2-3, the full variable domain reads KAGVTQTPRYLIKTRGQQVTLSCSPISGHRSVSWYQQTPGQGLQFLFEYFSETQRNKGNFPGRFSGRQFSNSRSEMNVSTLELGDSALYLCASSLAQGIPDTQYFGPGTRLTVL.

This clonotype was observed at least ten times. CDR3 DNA: TGTGCCATCAGTTCGGGGGGGCGAACAGATACGCAGTATTTT. Translating it yields CAISSGGRTDTQYF. The chain couples TRBV10-3 to TRBJ2-3; TRBD2 matches at 8 bases. The CDR3 covers 14 residues. After removal of 5 bases from V and 3 bases from J, the junction contained 4 bases not matched to a gene. In germline, CDR1 is ENHRY, CDR2 SYGVKD.

This clonotype was observed many times. The CDR3 reads CASSLVGGRGETQYF. The CDR3 DNA sequence: TGCGCCAGCAGCTTGGTGGGAGGGAGAGGAGAGACCCAGTACTTC. The rearrangement joins TRBV5-1 to TRBJ2-5; 7 positions match TRBD2. In germline, CDR1 is SGHRS, CDR2 YFSETQ. The CDR3 has 15 amino acids. V was pared by 0 bases and J by 4 bases, with 6 bases of the junction left unmatched.

To note about this clonotype: A much more abundant neighbour one base away suggests this may be a read error. The missing conserved phenylalanine or tryptophan at the end of this CDR3 makes a read error likely. This chain connects TRBV20-1 to TRBJ1-1, with 8 bases fitting TRBD1. Trimming cost V 4 bases and J 7 bases; bases outside gene matches: 2. The CDR3 runs to 11 residues. Looked up from germline, CDR1 is DFQATT and CDR2 is SNEGSKA (reference sequence). CDR3 sequence (DNA): TGCAGTGCTACAGGGGGCATTGAAGCTTTCTTA. Translated, it gives CSATGGIEAFL.

This clonotype showed up many times. The rearrangement links TRBV5-1 to TRBJ1-5, with TRBD1 as a possible D gene (5 bases). Looked up from germline, CDR1 is SGHRS and CDR2 is YFSETQ. The CDR3 is 14 amino acids. V was cut by 4 bases and J by 7 bases, with 15 bases left in between. DNA of the CDR3: TGCGCCAGCAGCCCGGGACCTGAGGAACAGCCCCAGCATTTT. Translated: CASSPGPEEQPQHF.